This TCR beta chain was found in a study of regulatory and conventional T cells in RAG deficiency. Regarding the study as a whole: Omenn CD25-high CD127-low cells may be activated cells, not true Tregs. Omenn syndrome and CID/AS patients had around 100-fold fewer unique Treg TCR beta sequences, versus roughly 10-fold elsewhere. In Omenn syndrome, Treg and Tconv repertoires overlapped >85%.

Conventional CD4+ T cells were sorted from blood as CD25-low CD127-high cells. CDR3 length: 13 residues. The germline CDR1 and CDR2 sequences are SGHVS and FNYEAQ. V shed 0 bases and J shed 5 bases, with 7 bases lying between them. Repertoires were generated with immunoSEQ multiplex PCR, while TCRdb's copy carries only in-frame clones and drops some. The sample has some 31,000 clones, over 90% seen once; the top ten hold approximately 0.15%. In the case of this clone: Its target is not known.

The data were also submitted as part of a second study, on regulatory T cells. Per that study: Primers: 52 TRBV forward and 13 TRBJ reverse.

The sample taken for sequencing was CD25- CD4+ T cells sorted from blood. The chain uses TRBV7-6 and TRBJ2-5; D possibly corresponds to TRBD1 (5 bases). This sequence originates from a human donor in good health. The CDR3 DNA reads TGTGCCAGCAGCTTAGCTGGGGCGGAGACCCAGTACTTC. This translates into CASSLAGAETQYF.